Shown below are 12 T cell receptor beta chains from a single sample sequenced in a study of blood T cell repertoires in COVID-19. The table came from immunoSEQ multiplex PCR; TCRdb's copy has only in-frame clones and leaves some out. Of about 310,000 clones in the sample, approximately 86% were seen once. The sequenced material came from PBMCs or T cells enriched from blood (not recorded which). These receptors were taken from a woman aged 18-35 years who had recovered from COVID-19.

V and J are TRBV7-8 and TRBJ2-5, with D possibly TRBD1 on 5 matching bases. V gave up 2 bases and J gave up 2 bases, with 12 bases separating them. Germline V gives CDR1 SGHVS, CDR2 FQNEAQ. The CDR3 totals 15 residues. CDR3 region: CASSLPLAGQETQYF. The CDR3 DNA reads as TGTGCCAGCAGCTTACCCCTGGCAGGGCAAGAGACCCAGTACTTC.

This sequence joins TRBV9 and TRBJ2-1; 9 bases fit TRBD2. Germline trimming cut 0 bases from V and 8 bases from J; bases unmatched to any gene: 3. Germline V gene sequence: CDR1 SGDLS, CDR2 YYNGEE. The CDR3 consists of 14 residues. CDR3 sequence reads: CASSVGGLAYEQFF. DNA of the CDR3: TGTGCCAGCAGCGTAGGGGGACTAGCTTATGAGCAGTTCTTC.

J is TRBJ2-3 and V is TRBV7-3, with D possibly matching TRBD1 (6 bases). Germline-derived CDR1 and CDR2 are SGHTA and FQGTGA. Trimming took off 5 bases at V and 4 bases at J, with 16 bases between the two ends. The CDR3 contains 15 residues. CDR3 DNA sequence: TGTGCCAGCAGCAACTGGGGGCCCCCCGCAGATACGCAGTATTTT. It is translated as CASSNWGPPADTQYF.

CDR3 in DNA: TGTGCCAGCAGTCACCACTACCGGGGGGGCAATGAGCAGTTCTTC. Its protein is CASSHHYRGGNEQFF. J is TRBJ2-1 and V is TRBV7-8; 8 bases align to TRBD2. V gave up 6 bases and J gave up 6 bases; unmatched junction bases: 10. Per germline, CDR1 SGHVS and CDR2 FQNEAQ. The CDR3 runs to 15 residues.

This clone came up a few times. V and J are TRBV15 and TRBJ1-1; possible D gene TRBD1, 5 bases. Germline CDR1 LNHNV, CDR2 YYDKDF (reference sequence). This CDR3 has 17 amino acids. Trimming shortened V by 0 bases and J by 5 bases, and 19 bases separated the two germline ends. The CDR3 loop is CATSRDRAGLLGTEAFF. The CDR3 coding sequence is TGTGCCACCAGCAGAGATCGGGCAGGGCTATTGGGGACTGAAGCTTTCTTT.

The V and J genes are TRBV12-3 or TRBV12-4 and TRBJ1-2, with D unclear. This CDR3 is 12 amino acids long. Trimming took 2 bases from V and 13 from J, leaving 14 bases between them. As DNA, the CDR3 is TGTGCCAGCAGTTTAACGGAAAGAGGCCCCACCTTC. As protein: CASSLTERGPTF.

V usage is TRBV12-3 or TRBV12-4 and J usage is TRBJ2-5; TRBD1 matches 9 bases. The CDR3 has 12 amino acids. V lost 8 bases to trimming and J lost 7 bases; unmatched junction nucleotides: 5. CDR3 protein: CASGDRVGTQYF. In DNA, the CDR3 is TGTGCCAGCGGGGACAGGGTTGGGACCCAGTACTTC.

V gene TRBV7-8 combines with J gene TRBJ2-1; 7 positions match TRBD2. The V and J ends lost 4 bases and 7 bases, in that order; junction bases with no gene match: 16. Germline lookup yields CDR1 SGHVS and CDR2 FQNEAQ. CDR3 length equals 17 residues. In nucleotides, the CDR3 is TGTGCCAGCAGCTCCGGATTAGGGCTAGCGGCATTAAATGAGCAGTTCTTC. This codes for CASSSGLGLAALNEQFF.

The CDR3 here is CASSPRWGVGTGRLNEQFF. CDR3 DNA: TGTGCCAGCAGCCCACGCTGGGGGGTGGGGACAGGGCGCCTCAATGAGCAGTTCTTC. This chain uses TRBV7-2 with TRBJ2-1; 9 nucleotides align to TRBD1. The V gene's germline CDR1 is SGHTA and CDR2 FQGNSA. This CDR3 spans 19 amino acids. V was clipped by 5 bases and J by 6 bases; unmatched bases: 20.

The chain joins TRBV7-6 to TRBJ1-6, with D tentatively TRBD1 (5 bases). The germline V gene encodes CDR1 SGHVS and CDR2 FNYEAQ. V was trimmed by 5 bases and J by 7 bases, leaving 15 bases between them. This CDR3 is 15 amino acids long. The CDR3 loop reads CASSPNPGLNSPLHF. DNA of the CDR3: TGTGCCAGCAGCCCGAACCCAGGGTTGAATTCACCCCTCCACTTT.

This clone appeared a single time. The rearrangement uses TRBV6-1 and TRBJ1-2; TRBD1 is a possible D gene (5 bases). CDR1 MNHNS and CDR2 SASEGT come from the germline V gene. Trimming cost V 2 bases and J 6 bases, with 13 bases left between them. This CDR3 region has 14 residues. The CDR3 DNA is TGTGCCAGCAGTGAATCGGTGTCGGACAATGGCTACACCTTC. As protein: CASSESVSDNGYTF.

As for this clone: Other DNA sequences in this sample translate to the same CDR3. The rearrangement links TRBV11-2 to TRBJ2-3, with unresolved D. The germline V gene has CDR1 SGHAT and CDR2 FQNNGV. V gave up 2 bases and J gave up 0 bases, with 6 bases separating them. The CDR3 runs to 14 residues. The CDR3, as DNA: TGTGCCAGCAGCTTATTAGTGAGCACAGATACGCAGTATTTT. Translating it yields CASSLLVSTDTQYF.